This TCR beta chain was found in a study of cytomegalovirus exposure and HLA in healthy donors. Study-wide points: Analyses of presence and absence presupposed an approximately uniform sequencing depth across donors. The dataset shows that most TCR sequences were rare, while some public TCRs occurred in many donors.

V was pared by 0 bases and J by 2 bases, with 14 bases between. CDR1 is SGHRS and CDR2 is YFSETQ in the germline V gene. The CDR3 is 16 residues long. At the time of sampling, donors were nominally healthy, though unrecorded immune exposures were likely. The primer mix had 60 Vbeta and 13 Jbeta primers. Here immunoSEQ multiplex PCR was the method, and the copy in TCRdb shows in-frame clones only, minus some. The data hold 84,000 or so clones, with under 80% observed a single time. In the case of this clone: As yet, its antigen is unknown.

The rearrangement uses TRBV5-1 and TRBJ2-5; the D gene is possibly TRBD2 (5 bases). This sequence was found in a boy aged 10-17 years in good health and CMV-seronegative. Sequencing used PBMCs. The CDR3 sequence: CASSLGFGEIQETQYF. In nucleotides, the CDR3 is TGCGCCAGCAGCTTGGGTTTCGGGGAAATTCAAGAGACCCAGTACTTC.